This T cell receptor beta chain was sequenced in a study of blood T cell repertoires in COVID-19. About the research overall: T cells, B-cell-depleted T cells, or PBMCs supplied cDNA or gDNA.

There are 18 residues in the CDR3. Germline V gives CDR1 MNHEY, CDR2 SMNVEV (reference sequence). The junction had 10 bases not matched to a gene; V was cut back by 0 bases and J by 1 base. Generated by immunoSEQ multiplex PCR, the TCRdb table keeps only in-frame clones and is missing some. The sample yields fewer than 120,000 clones, around three quarters seen once. The sequence derives from a woman aged 55-75 years with acute or convalescent COVID-19. Specimen: peripheral blood. This chain uses TRBV27 with TRBJ1-1, with 8 positions matching TRBD1. In DNA form, the CDR3 reads TGTGCCAGCAGTTTATCAACCTATGGGGGGACAGGGAACACTGAAGCTTTCTTT. Translated: CASSLSTYGGTGNTEAFF.